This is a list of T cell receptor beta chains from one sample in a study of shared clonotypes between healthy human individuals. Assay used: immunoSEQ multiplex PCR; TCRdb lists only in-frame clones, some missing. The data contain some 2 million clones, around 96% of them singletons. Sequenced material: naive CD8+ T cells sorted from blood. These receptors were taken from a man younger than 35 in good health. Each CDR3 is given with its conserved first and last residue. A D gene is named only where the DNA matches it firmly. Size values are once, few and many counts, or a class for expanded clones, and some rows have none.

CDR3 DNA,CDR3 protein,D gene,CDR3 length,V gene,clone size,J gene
TGTGCTAGTGGCCGAAGCTACCGGGGAACTAATGAAAAACTGTTTTTT,CASGRSYRGTNEKLFF,NA,16,TRBV12-5,NA,TRBJ1-4
TGTGCCTCCTCTTCAGTCGGGGGGCCCTGGTCCGAGCAGTACTTC,CASSSVGGPWSEQYF,NA,15,TRBV30,NA,TRBJ2-7
TGTGCCAGCAGCCCCACAGGCCCACCCCTCCACTTT,CASSPTGPPLHF,NA,12,TRBV9,NA,TRBJ1-6
TGTGCCAGCAGTTTAGACGGAGCCTACGAGCAGTACTTC,CASSLDGAYEQYF,NA,13,TRBV28,NA,TRBJ2-7
TGTGCCAGCTCACCAGGACCCGATCAGCCCCAGCATTTT,CASSPGPDQPQHF,NA,13,TRBV18,NA,TRBJ1-5
TGTGCCAGCAGCTTAATGACAGGGCTCGAGCAGTACTTC,CASSLMTGLEQYF,TRBD1,13,TRBV13,NA,TRBJ2-7
TGCGCCAGCAGCCCTAGGGATAGCAGGTTCAGTAATGAGCAGTTCTTC,CASSPRDSRFSNEQFF,NA,16,TRBV10-1,NA,TRBJ2-1
TGTGCCAGCAGCCCTGGGACTAGCGGGAGCGAGCAGTACTTC,CASSPGTSGSEQYF,TRBD2,14,TRBV11-3,NA,TRBJ2-7
TGCGCCAGCAGCCGACTGGTGGGAGGCTCCTACGAGCAGTACTTC,CASSRLVGGSYEQYF,NA,15,TRBV4-1,NA,TRBJ2-7
TGTGCCAGCAGCTTTAAATCGGGGGAGAGGTACGAGCAGTACTTC,CASSFKSGERYEQYF,NA,15,TRBV5-5,NA,TRBJ2-7
TGTGCCAGCAGCTCACCGACAGGGACCTACGAGCAGTACTTC,CASSSPTGTYEQYF,TRBD1,14,TRBV7-9,few,TRBJ2-7
TGTGCCAGCAGCCCCGGGACAGGGGTTGACGAGCAGTACTTC,CASSPGTGVDEQYF,TRBD1,14,TRBV28,NA,TRBJ2-7
TGTGCCAGTAGGGGGACTAGCAGCTCCTACGAGCAGTACTTC,CASRGTSSSYEQYF,TRBD2,14,TRBV19,NA,TRBJ2-7
TGCGCCAGCAGCCAAGAGAGGGGGCAATGGGAGACCCAGTACTTC,CASSQERGQWETQYF,TRBD1,15,TRBV4-1,NA,TRBJ2-5
TGTGCCAGCAGCCCCTACGGAATGCCAGATACGCAGTATTTT,CASSPYGMPDTQYF,NA,14,TRBV7-2,NA,TRBJ2-3
TGTGCCAGCAGTCGACAGGGGAGCTCCTACAATGAGCAGTTCTTC,CASSRQGSSYNEQFF,TRBD1,15,TRBV2,NA,TRBJ2-1
TGTGCCAGCAGCGGAGGGGCACAGGGGAACACTGAAGCTTTCTTT,CASSGGAQGNTEAFF,NA,15,TRBV9,NA,TRBJ1-1
TGTGCCAGCAGCGACTTCGGGTCTTCACCCCTCCACTTT,CASSDFGSSPLHF,NA,13,TRBV7-9,NA,TRBJ1-6
TGTGCCAGCAGTGGAACCGGGACAGGGAATTTATTGGACTATGGCTACACCTTC,CASSGTGTGNLLDYGYTF,TRBD1,18,TRBV6-1,NA,TRBJ1-2
TGTGCCATCAGTGAGTCTAAGGGGACGGAGAATGAAAAACTGTTTTTT,CAISESKGTENEKLFF,NA,16,TRBV10-3,NA,TRBJ1-4
TGCGCCAGCAGGAACCGAGCGGAGACTATCAATGAGCAGTTCTTC,CASRNRAETINEQFF,NA,15,TRBV10-1,NA,TRBJ2-1
TGTGCCAGCAGCTTAGCTAGGGGACCTTACACAGATACGCAGTATTTT,CASSLARGPYTDTQYF,NA,16,TRBV5-4,once,TRBJ2-3
TGTGCCAGCAAATCATCGTCGACGGCTTGGGGCTACACCTTC,CASKSSSTAWGYTF,NA,14,TRBV2,NA,TRBJ1-2
TGTGCCAGCAGCAGCGCGGGACAGGGGTTCGGTAGGTCCTACGAGCAGTACTTC,CASSSAGQGFGRSYEQYF,TRBD1,18,TRBV13,NA,TRBJ2-7